This T cell receptor beta chain appears in the sequencing data of a study of OX40 agonist ivuxolimab in advanced cancers. The germline V gene encodes CDR1 LNHDA and CDR2 SQIVND (reference sequence). There are 16 residues in the CDR3. Trimming removed 7 bases at V and 4 bases at J, with 20 bases between. Clones were read by immunoSEQ multiplex PCR, and TCRdb kept only the in-frame ones, dropping some. Of about 73,000 clones in the sample, about 86% are singletons; the top ten hold less than 2.5%. V usage is TRBV19 and J usage is TRBJ1-5; D perhaps matches TRBD1 (5 bases). The sequencing used CD4+ or CD8+ T cells sorted from blood, collected in a trial of the OX40 agonist ivuxolimab. The TCR sequence derives from an adult with an advanced solid tumor such as melanoma, head and neck, liver or kidney cancer. Here the CDR3 DNA reads TGTGCCAGTACCCTTCTGAATAAGGGGTTAAATCAGCCCCAGCATTTT. Translated, it gives CASTLLNKGLNQPQHF.